Included here is one T cell receptor (beta chain) sequence, with context. The source of the sample is a study of blood T cell repertoires in COVID-19. Whole-study context: Samples of COVID-19 (acute and convalescent) were obtained from the United States, Italy and Spain. PBMCs, B-cell-depleted T cells, or T cells were the source of the cDNA or gDNA that made up the material.

Source study methods: The authors estimated nucleated cell counts from reference gene primer amplification. Sequencing was performed with immunoSEQ multiplex PCR; in TCRdb, only in-frame clones are kept and a portion is missing. V and J calls and clone size are given by that table; D and trimming were obtained from the DNA. The table has about 97,000 clones, approximately 90% seen once. V shed 4 bases, J shed 0 bases, and the junction held 6 bases outside the gene matches. CDR3 length: 16 residues. CDR1 is SGHDN, CDR2 FVKESK, per germline. This rearrangement joins TRBV14 to TRBJ1-3, with TRBD1 identical over 7 bases. The sequenced material came from peripheral blood. This TCR was recovered from a man between 60 and 75 years old with acute or convalescent COVID-19. The chain's CDR3 is CASSLRTGVSGNTIYF. The CDR3 bases are TGTGCCAGCAGCCTCCGGACAGGCGTCTCTGGAAACACCATATATTTT.